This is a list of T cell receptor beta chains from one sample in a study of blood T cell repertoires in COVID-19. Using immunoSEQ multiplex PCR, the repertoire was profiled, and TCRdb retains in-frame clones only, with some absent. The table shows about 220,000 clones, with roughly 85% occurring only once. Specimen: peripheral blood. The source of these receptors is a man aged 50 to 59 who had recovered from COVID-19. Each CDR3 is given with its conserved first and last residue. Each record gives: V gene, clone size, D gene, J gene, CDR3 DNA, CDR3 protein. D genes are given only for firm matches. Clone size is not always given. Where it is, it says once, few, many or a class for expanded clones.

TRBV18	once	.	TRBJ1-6	TGTGCCAGCTCTCAGGGGCCTACACAGGGCTCCTATAATTCACCCCTCCACTTT	CASSQGPTQGSYNSPLHF
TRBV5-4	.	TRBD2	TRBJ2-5	TGTGCCAGCAGCACAGGACTAGCGGGAGGGTTGCAGACCCAGTACTTC	CASSTGLAGGLQTQYF
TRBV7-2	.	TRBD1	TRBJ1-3	TGTGCCAGCAGCTTAGCAACAGGGGTCTCTGGAAACACCATATATTTT	CASSLATGVSGNTIYF
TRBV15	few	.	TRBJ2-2	TGTGCCACCAGCAGAGGAGCTAGCACCGGGGAGCTGTTTTTT	CATSRGASTGELFF
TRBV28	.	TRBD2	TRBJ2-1	TGTGCCAGCAAAATTAGCGGGAGGTCTTTTGAGCAGTTCTTC	CASKISGRSFEQFF
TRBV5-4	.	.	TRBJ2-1	TGTGCCAGCAGCTTGTTAACCTACAATGAGCAGTTCTTC	CASSLLTYNEQFF
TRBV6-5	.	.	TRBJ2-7	TGTGCCAGCAGTCCCCAGGGCTACGAGCAGTACTTC	CASSPQGYEQYF
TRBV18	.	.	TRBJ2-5	TGTGCCAGCTCACCCGCCTCGACAGGGAGGGAGACCCAGTACTTC	CASSPASTGRETQYF
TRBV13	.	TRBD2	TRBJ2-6	TGTGCCAGCAGCCGAGGACTAGCGGGAGTAGCTGGGGCCAACGTCCTGACTTTC	CASSRGLAGVAGANVLTF
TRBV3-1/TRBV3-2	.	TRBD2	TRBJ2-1	TGTGCCAGCAGCCAAGGTTGGGGGGGGAAGGGCTCCTACAATGAGCAGTTCTTC	CASSQGWGGKGSYNEQFF
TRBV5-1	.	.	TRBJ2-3	TGCGCCAGCAGCTTTACAGGGAGCACAGATACGCAGTATTTT	CASSFTGSTDTQYF
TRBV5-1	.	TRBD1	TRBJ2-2	TGCGCCAGCAGCCCCGGGACAGGGGGTGGCGGGGAGCTGTTTTTT	CASSPGTGGGGELFF
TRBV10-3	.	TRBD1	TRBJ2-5	TGTGCCATCAGTGATGCCGGGACAGGCGAGACCCAGTACTTC	CAISDAGTGETQYF
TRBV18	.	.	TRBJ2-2	TGTGCCAGCTCACCCGACAGGACGAACACCGGGGAGCTGTTTTTT	CASSPDRTNTGELFF
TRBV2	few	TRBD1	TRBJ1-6	TGTGCCAGCAGGGCTGCCGGGACAGCCTATAATTCACCCCTCCACTTT	CASRAAGTAYNSPLHF
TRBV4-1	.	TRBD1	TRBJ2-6	TGCGCCAGCAGCTCCCGGACAGGGAGCTCTGGGGCCAACGTCCTGACTTTC	CASSSRTGSSGANVLTF
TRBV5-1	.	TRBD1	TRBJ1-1	TGCGCCAGCAGCTTGGCCGGACAGGGGACTACTGAAGCTTTCTTT	CASSLAGQGTTEAFF
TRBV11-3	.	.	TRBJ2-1	TGTGCCAGCAGCCCCAGACAAGGCCTCAGCTCCTACAATGAGCAGTTCTTC	CASSPRQGLSSYNEQFF
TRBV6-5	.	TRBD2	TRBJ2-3	TGTGCCAGCAGGAGGACTAGCGGGAGCACAGATACGCAGTATTTT	CASRRTSGSTDTQYF
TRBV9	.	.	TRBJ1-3	TGTGCCAGCAGCGTAGGGGCAGGGCCAAACACCATATATTTT	CASSVGAGPNTIYF
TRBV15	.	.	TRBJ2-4	TGTGCCACCAGCAGAGATTGGAGAGGCGCCAAAAACATTCAGTACTTC	CATSRDWRGAKNIQYF
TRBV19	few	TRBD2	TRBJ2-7	TGTGCCAGTAGTGGCCGGCAGCGGGAGGGTCGCGAGCAGTACTTC	CASSGRQREGREQYF
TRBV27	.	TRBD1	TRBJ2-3	TGTGCCAGCAGTAACAGGGGACGTAGCACAGATACGCAGTATTTT	CASSNRGRSTDTQYF
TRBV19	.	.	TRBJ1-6	TGTGCCAGTAGTTCAGACGACAGTAGAACTTCACCCCTCCACTTT	CASSSDDSRTSPLHF
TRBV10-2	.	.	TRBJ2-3	TGCGCCAGCAGTAGGGACTTACCCACAGATACGCAGTATTTT	CASSRDLPTDTQYF
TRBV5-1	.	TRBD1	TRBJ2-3	TGCGCCAGCGGTGGAAGGGGACAGTCCACAGATACGCAGTATTTT	CASGGRGQSTDTQYF
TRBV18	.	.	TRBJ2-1	TGTGCCAGCTCACTTGCGAAGATCAATGAGCAGTTCTTC	CASSLAKINEQFF
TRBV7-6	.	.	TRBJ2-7	TGTGCCAGCAGCTTAGATTCTGGGCCCTACGAGCAGTACTTC	CASSLDSGPYEQYF
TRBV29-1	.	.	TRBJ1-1	TGCAGCGTTGTCCCCGCACAGGGTCCGAACACTGAAGCTTTCTTT	CSVVPAQGPNTEAFF
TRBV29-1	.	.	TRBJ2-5	TGCAGCGTTGAAGAGCGAGGAAGGCCGAGCCGAGACCAGTACTTC	CSVEERGRPSRDQYF
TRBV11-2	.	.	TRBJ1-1	TGTGCCAGCAGCTCCCTAGGGGCAGGGTGGGGCACTGAAGCTTTCTTT	CASSSLGAGWGTEAFF
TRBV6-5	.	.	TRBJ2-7	TGTGCCAGCAGTTACGGCGGGTTGCATTCCTACGAGCAGTACTTC	CASSYGGLHSYEQYF
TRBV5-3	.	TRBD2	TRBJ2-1	TGTGCCAGAAGCACCGGGACTAGCGGGAGGGCCTCCTACAATGAGCAGTTCTTC	CARSTGTSGRASYNEQFF
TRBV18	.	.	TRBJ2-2	TGTGCCAGCTCACGGGAGAGAACCGGGGAGCTGTTTTTT	CASSRERTGELFF
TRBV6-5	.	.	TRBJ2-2	TGTGCCAGCAGTTGGGGGCTAAACACCGGGGAGCTGTTTTTT	CASSWGLNTGELFF
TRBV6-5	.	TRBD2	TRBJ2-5	TGTGCCAGCAGAGGGGGGACTAGCGGCAAAGAGACCCAGTACTTC	CASRGGTSGKETQYF
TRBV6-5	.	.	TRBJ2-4	TGTGCCAGCAGTTACTCGTACACCAAAAACATTCAGTACTTC	CASSYSYTKNIQYF
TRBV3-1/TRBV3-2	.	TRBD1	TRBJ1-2	TGTGCCAGCAGCCAAGGCTCCGTGAGGACAGGGATCACGGGGGGCTACACCTTC	CASSQGSVRTGITGGYTF
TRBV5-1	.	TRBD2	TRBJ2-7	TGCGCCAGCAGCCCGGGACTAGCGACTCGAGGGGAGCAGTACTTC	CASSPGLATRGEQYF